This T cell receptor (beta chain) is from a study of response to subunit inactivated influenza vaccine. TCRdb redid the calling of the RT-PCR reads with MiXCR, one entry per CDR3 protein. This repertoire shows a few hundred thousand distinct CDR3 sequences, 9% to 15% found once; its top ten account for about 7.8%. This clonotype has ten or more counts. Its antigen is still unknown. Germline CDR1 is KGHSH and CDR2 is LQKENI. This CDR3 has 16 residues. Trimming cost V 0 bases and J 9 bases, with 18 bases left between them. General study points: With each seasonal influenza vaccination, the authors suggested, few new T cells are recruited.

The sequence derives from a man aged 45 to 65 who received an inactivated influenza vaccine. The chain recombines TRBV18 with TRBJ2-1; possibly TRBD2 for D (6 bases). The specimen was non-naive T cells sorted from PBMCs, collected 14 to 15 days before vaccination. CDR3 coding DNA: TGTGCCAGCTCACCACCGGGACTGCCCCCGTCGGGTGAGCAGTTCTTC. Its translation: CASSPPGLPPSGEQFF.